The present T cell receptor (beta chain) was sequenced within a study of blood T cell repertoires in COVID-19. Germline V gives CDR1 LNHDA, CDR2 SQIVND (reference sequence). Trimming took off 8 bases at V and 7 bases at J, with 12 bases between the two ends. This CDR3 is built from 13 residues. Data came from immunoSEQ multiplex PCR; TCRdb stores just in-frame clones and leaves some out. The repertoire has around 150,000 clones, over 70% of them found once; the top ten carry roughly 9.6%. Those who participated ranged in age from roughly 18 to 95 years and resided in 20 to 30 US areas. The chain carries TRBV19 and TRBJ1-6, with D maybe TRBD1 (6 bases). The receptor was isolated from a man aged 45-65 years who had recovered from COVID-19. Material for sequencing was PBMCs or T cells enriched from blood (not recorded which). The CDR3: CASSGAINSPLHF. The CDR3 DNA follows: TGTGCCAGTTCAGGGGCTATAAATTCACCCCTCCACTTT. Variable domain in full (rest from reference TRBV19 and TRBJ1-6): DGGITQSPKYLFRKEGQNVTLSCEQNLNHDAMYWYRQDPGQGLRLIYYSQIVNDFQKGDIAEGYSVSREKKESFPLTVTSAQKNPTAFYLCASSGAINSPLHFGNGTRLTVT.